Shown below are 21 T cell receptor beta chains from a single sample sequenced in a study of regulatory T cells. Study-wide results and limits: In CD3G-deficient patients, conventional CD4+ T cells were enriched for hydrophobic CDR3 residues at positions 6 and 7.

Antigen specificity for these receptors is unknown. The PCR used 52 TRBV and 13 TRBJ primers. The repertoire was sequenced with immunoSEQ multiplex PCR; TCRdb's copy has only in-frame clones and lacks some. Of about 35,000 clones listed, about 91% were seen once; the top ten hold about 2.5%. Sequences were obtained from conventional CD4+ T cells sorted from blood. The source is a person under 35 with CD3G deficiency.

V usage is TRBV28 and J usage is TRBJ2-6, with no clear D. The germline V gene encodes CDR1 MDHEN and CDR2 SYDVKM. V was shortened by 2 bases and J by 2 bases, with 13 bases between the two germline ends. The CDR3 is 17 residues long. CDR3 in amino acids: CASSLVGQLPGANVLTF. In DNA, the CDR3 is TGTGCCAGCAGTTTAGTTGGGCAGCTCCCTGGGGCCAACGTCCTGACTTTC.

This chain uses TRBV7-2 with TRBJ2-7, with 7 bases that match TRBD1. The CDR3 has 13 amino acids. V trimming: 3 bases; J trimming: 4 bases; junction bases outside the gene matches: 3. Germline values: CDR1 SGHTA, CDR2 FQGNSA. This CDR3 reads CASSLEQGYEQYF. The CDR3 region has the DNA TGTGCCAGCAGCTTGGAACAGGGGTACGAGCAGTACTTC.

This chain uses TRBV5-1 with TRBJ2-1; 8 bases align to TRBD1. V shed 0 bases and J 7 bases; nucleotides not matched to a gene: 3. The CDR3 consists of 14 residues. The germline gives CDR1 SGHRS, CDR2 YFSETQ. The CDR3 sequence: CASSLDGQGNEQFF. CDR3 DNA: TGCGCCAGCAGCTTGGACGGACAGGGAAATGAGCAGTTCTTC.

This chain joins TRBV10-3 and TRBJ1-2; D might be TRBD1 (6 bases). The V and J ends lost 4 bases and 1 base respectively, with 13 bases between them. From germline, CDR1 is ENHRY and CDR2 SYGVKD. CDR3 length: 15 residues. CDR3 amino acids: CAISVDRGINYGYTF. The CDR3 DNA sequence: TGTGCCATCAGTGTGGACAGAGGGATTAACTATGGCTACACCTTC.

This chain uses TRBV6-1 with TRBJ2-6; a possible D gene is TRBD1 (5 bases). The CDR3 is 17 amino acids. V gave up 3 bases and J gave up 4 bases, with 16 bases separating them. CDR1 MNHNS and CDR2 SASEGT come from the germline V gene. CDR3 amino acids: CASSEVRVIAGANVLTF. Written as DNA, the CDR3 is TGTGCCAGCAGTGAGGTCAGGGTTATCGCCGGGGCCAACGTCCTGACTTTC.

The sample holds one count of this clone. This chain uses TRBV28 with TRBJ1-5, with D possibly TRBD1 on 5 matching bases. Germline CDR1 reads MDHEN; CDR2 reads SYDVKM. The CDR3 contains 14 residues. Trimming took off 6 bases at V and 7 bases at J, with 16 bases between the two ends. CDR3 protein: CASSPRQYYQPQHF. Written as DNA, the CDR3 is TGTGCCAGCAGCCCTCGACAGTACTACCAGCCCCAGCATTTT.

This chain links TRBV5-1 with TRBJ2-3; D is unclear. The CDR3 covers 13 residues. Germline loops: CDR1 SGHRS, CDR2 YFSETQ. V lost 4 bases and J lost 7, with 13 bases in between. The CDR3: CASSLGGQHTQYF. CDR3 nucleotides: TGCGCCAGCAGCCTGGGCGGCCAGCATACGCAGTATTTT.

The CDR3 nucleotides read TGTGCCAGCAGCCCTGGTGGGGGACGGTTGAACACTGAAGCTTTCTTT. Protein product: CASSPGGGRLNTEAFF. The chain has TRBV28 and TRBJ1-1; possible D gene TRBD1, 5 bases. Trimming took 6 bases from V and 0 from J, leaving 17 bases between them. This CDR3 region has 16 residues. Germline values: CDR1 MDHEN, CDR2 SYDVKM.

This rearrangement joins TRBV20-1 to TRBJ2-1; D ambiguous. Germline CDR1 is DFQATT and CDR2 is SNEGSKA (reference sequence). The length of the CDR3 is 11 residues. CDR3 in amino acids: CSGSTNNEQFF. The CDR3 region has the DNA TGCAGCGGGTCTACAAACAATGAGCAGTTCTTC.

The J gene is TRBJ2-6, the V gene TRBV30, with 8 nucleotides matching TRBD1. The CDR3 runs to 15 residues. CDR1 GTSNPN and CDR2 SVGIG come from the germline V gene (reference sequence). After removal of 3 bases from V and 3 bases from J, the junction contained 4 bases not matched to a gene. As DNA, the CDR3 is TGTGCCTGGAGGCCAGGGGGCATTGGGGCCAACGTCCTGACTTTC. Protein sequence: CAWRPGGIGANVLTF. The variable domain in full, with the rest retrieved from reference TRBV30 and TRBJ2-6, is SQTIHQWPATLVQPVGSPLSLECTVEGTSNPNLYWYRQAAGRGLQLLFYSVGIGQISSEVPQNLSASRPQDRQFILSSKKLLLSDSGFYLCAWRPGGIGANVLTFGAGSRLTVL.

This clone was observed a few times. The chain is built from TRBV7-9 and TRBJ1-3, with unresolved D. V was cut by 5 bases and J by 1 base, with 6 bases left in between. Germline V CDR1 and CDR2: SEHNR, FQNEAQ (reference sequence). This CDR3 has 13 residues. The CDR3 sequence is CASSQPSGNTIYF. The CDR3 DNA follows: TGTGCCAGCAGCCAGCCTTCTGGAAACACCATATATTTT. The whole variable domain, remainder taken from reference TRBV7-9 and TRBJ1-3, is DTGVSQNPRHKITKRGQNVTFRCDPISEHNRLYWYRQTLGQGPEFLTYFQNEAQLEKSRLLSDRFSAERPKGSFSTLEIQRTEQGDSAMYLCASSQPSGNTIYFGEGSWLTVV.

The chain has TRBV10-3 and TRBJ2-3; D uncertain. There are 13 residues in the CDR3. V was cut by 5 bases and J by 0 bases, with 6 bases left in between. Germline loops: CDR1 ENHRY, CDR2 SYGVKD. Written as DNA, the CDR3 is TGTGCCATCAGTACATCTAGCACAGATACGCAGTATTTT. Translated: CAISTSSTDTQYF.

V gene TRBV6-1 combines with J gene TRBJ2-6; D remains unclear. The germline CDR1 and CDR2 sequences are MNHNS and SASEGT. V was clipped by 6 bases and J by 2 bases, with 5 bases between them. The length of the CDR3 is 13 residues. The CDR3 coding sequence is TGTGCCAGCAGAGATGCTGGGGCCAACGTCCTGACTTTC. Translation gives CASRDAGANVLTF.

The chain recombines TRBV7-8 with TRBJ1-1; no reliable D call. This CDR3 has 17 amino acids. Trimming left V 5 bases short and J 4 bases short, with 23 bases between. Germline values: CDR1 SGHVS, CDR2 FQNEAQ. The CDR3 region has the DNA TGTGCCAGCAGCGGAGGATCGAGTAAGGCGGCCATCACTGAAGCTTTCTTT. It specifies CASSGGSSKAAITEAFF.

This chain joins TRBV6-1 and TRBJ1-2, with D possibly matching TRBD1 (6 bases). CDR3 length: 14 residues. Germline-derived CDR1 and CDR2 are MNHNS and SASEGT. The ends were cut back, 7 bases at V and 6 bases at J, with 18 bases in the middle. CDR3 sequence: CASNPFYRVDGYTF. In nucleotides, the CDR3 is TGTGCCAGCAATCCCTTTTACAGGGTGGATGGCTACACCTTC.

The V gene is TRBV10-3, the J gene TRBJ2-2; D possibly corresponds to TRBD2 (5 bases). The V gene lost 6 bases and the J gene lost 5 bases, with 10 bases spanning the gap. The CDR3 totals 13 residues. CDR1 and CDR2 (germline): ENHRY, SYGVKD. This chain's CDR3 is CAISREETGELFF. The CDR3 DNA is TGTGCCATCAGCCGGGAAGAAACCGGGGAGCTGTTTTTT.

The rearrangement links TRBV7-9 to TRBJ2-5; tentative D call: TRBD1 (5 bases). V was trimmed by 5 bases and J by 2 bases, leaving 15 bases between them. The CDR3 extends over 15 amino acids. Germline V lookup: CDR1 SEHNR, CDR2 FQNEAQ (reference sequence). The chain's CDR3 is CASSPGATVQETQYF. DNA of the CDR3: TGTGCCAGCAGCCCCGGTGCGACAGTACAAGAGACCCAGTACTTC.

The chain is built from TRBV28 and TRBJ1-5, with D uncertain. CDR3 length: 11 amino acids. Trimming left V 5 bases short and J 3 bases short, with 2 bases between. Germline loops: CDR1 MDHEN, CDR2 SYDVKM. CDR3 DNA: TGTGCCAGCAGTACCAATCAGCCCCAGCATTTT. Translated: CASSTNQPQHF.

The chain is built from TRBV18 and TRBJ2-7; D might be TRBD2 (6 bases). Trimming took off 5 bases at V and 1 base at J, with 15 bases between the two ends. Germline lookup yields CDR1 KGHSH and CDR2 LQKENI. There are 15 residues in the CDR3. The CDR3 spells CASSIAAHGSYEQYF. The CDR3 nucleotides read TGTGCCAGCTCAATAGCGGCCCATGGGTCCTACGAGCAGTACTTC.

The chain uses TRBV10-2 and TRBJ1-1; D perhaps matches TRBD1 (5 bases). The germline CDR1 and CDR2 sequences are WSHSY and SAAADI. This CDR3 contains 14 residues. The V end was cut by 3 bases, the J end by 1 base, with 9 bases between. The CDR3 DNA reads TGCGCCAGCAGTGACCGGGACGGGAACACTGAAGCTTTCTTT. Encoded protein: CASSDRDGNTEAFF.

The chain recombines TRBV5-1 with TRBJ2-3; D remains ambiguous. The germline V and J ends were trimmed by 0 bases and 3 bases, with 11 bases remaining between them. The CDR3 has 15 residues. The V gene's germline CDR1 is SGHRS and CDR2 YFSETQ. Written as DNA, the CDR3 is TGCGCCAGCAGCTTGGGTTGGCAGGAGACAGATACGCAGTATTTT. Protein: CASSLGWQETDTQYF.